What follows is one T cell receptor (beta chain) and its context. The V and J ends lost 6 bases and 3 bases, in that order; junction bases with no gene match: 10. Germline V gene sequence: CDR1 LGHDT, CDR2 YNNKEL (reference sequence). The CDR3 is 16 amino acids. This sample is drawn from a study of blood T cell repertoires in COVID-19. Some clones are missing from TCRdb's copy, which holds only in-frame ones; the method was immunoSEQ multiplex PCR. The sample contains around 78,000 clones, 90% of which appear only once. The V gene is TRBV3-1 (or the pseudogene TRBV3-2), the J gene TRBJ2-3; 9 nucleotides line up with TRBD2. Sequenced input: peripheral blood. The TCR sequence derives from a woman between 50 and 59 years old in a cohort sampled during active COVID-19. CDR3 nucleotides: TGTGCCAGCAGATCCGGCGGAGGACTAGCGACAGATACGCAGTATTTT. This sequence encodes CASRSGGGLATDTQYF.